The present TCR beta chain was sequenced within a study of cytomegalovirus exposure and HLA in healthy donors (dated by TCRdb to the late 2010s). Background for the entire study: An earlier analysis of approximately 640 of the donors reported more than 250 Gb of sequence data and 117 million unique TCR beta sequences from 150 million to 200 million T cells. An early release that covered some 630 HLA-typed donors contained about 300 gigabases of sequencing data and tens of millions of unique TCR sequences. Of the 300 to 400 genotyped donors, approximately 82% fell in the genetic ancestry cluster associated with self-reported Caucasian donors. The study was designed to test whether signatures of past pathogen exposure could be identified by cataloging public T cell receptors. Using immunosequencing, the study profiled T cell repertoires from fewer than 700 subjects and related those repertoires to cytomegalovirus serostatus. A separate validation cohort of roughly 120 different subjects was used in addition to the 666-subject first cohort. High-throughput TCR immunosequencing, statistical association of individual TCRs with disease status, and machine learning were combined to predict cytomegalovirus infection status. A later analysis re-examined previously published TCR beta repertoires from more than 600 donors and added high-resolution HLA genotyping to investigate patterns of TCR occurrence. In the later analysis, no new phenotypic data were used to find candidate immune exposures; instead, reliance was placed on TCR beta sequences and their occurrence across donors. To decide whether each TCR beta V gene segment behaved as functional or pseudogenic, an earlier analysis of approximately 590 of the donors relied on high-throughput TCR beta sequencing. Donor age, sex, ethnicity and CMV serostatus were compiled alongside the repertoire data. A later genetic analysis took genome-wide SNP genotypes for 398 of the 666 donors and used that subset as a discovery cohort. Every repertoire in the discovery cohort had been generated on one and the same sequencing platform. HLA typing covered class I and class II loci at four-digit resolution. The number of donors typed differed by locus, with roughly 629-640 for A, B, C, DRB1 and DQB1, over 500 for DQA1, 600 to 610 for DPA1, and about 450 for DPB1. Four to six DR-DQ haplotypes were handled as single units for association and clustering, since linkage in the cohort was strong. Across some 400 genotyped donors of the cohort, an average of about 240,000 unique TCR beta nucleotide sequences per donor were sequenced, and around 20% of those sequences were non-productive. Results the study describes overall, beyond this receptor: Assigning TCR associations to individual alleles was difficult when HLA alleles, especially DR and DQ, strongly co-occurred. In an earlier analysis of 587 of the donors, most TCR beta V segments appeared in productive rearrangements about 87% or about 30% of the time, broadly matching IMGT annotations. The cohort was sequenced for TCR beta chains only, and without alpha or paired-chain data the features that could be detected were limited. The classifier was reported to diagnose cytomegalovirus status with high specificity and sensitivity in both the original cohort and the validation cohort. An association between a missense DCLRE1C variant and V-gene and J-gene trimming of TCR beta chains was found in a later genetic analysis and replicated in an independent cohort. The authors suggested that the approach could potentially be extended to other disease states and immunological phenotypes. In a later analysis, HLA-associated TCR beta chains showed more clonal expansion and lower generation probabilities than non-associated chains that were equally common. The study gave a list of over 150 TCR beta chains associated with cytomegalovirus. In a later analysis, TCR association rates were found to vary across HLA loci, with the most associated TCRs seen for DRB1 alleles and the fewest for HLA-C alleles. A group of highly shared sequence variants was considered likely to be a technical artifact of the sequencing pipeline. Linkage disequilibrium might explain the correlated functional status among segregating V segments, but an unknown experimental factor could not be ruled out. Several of the top co-occurrence clusters appeared to be linked to parvovirus B19, influenza, CMV and Epstein-Barr virus, according to a later analysis. A further reported finding was that TCR beta sequences accurately predicted the HLA-A and HLA-B alleles for most subjects in the first cohort. A later analysis found that most CMV-associated TCR beta chains appeared HLA-restricted, with HLA associations seemingly driven largely by CMV exposure. Three of the identified cytomegalovirus-associated TCR beta chains were confirmed in vitro to be specific for cytomegalovirus antigens. According to a later genetic analysis, donors in an Asian-associated ancestry cluster had fewer N-insertions in productive TCRs than the approximately 700-donor mean. Because counts were too low, roughly 18 rarely observed V segments, including chromosome 9 orphons, were left out of the earlier analysis of 500 to 750 of the donors. Specific HLA alleles were associated with roughly 17,000 TCR beta sequences at a false discovery rate of 0.05 in a later analysis. Sequencing depth was assumed to be roughly uniform across donors in the presence/absence analyses, though that assumption may not hold. Because some donors lacked HLA typing at each locus, the association tests relied only on the typed subset. Most TCR sequences were seen in very few donors, while some public TCRs were found in many individuals. Immune exposure information for the cohort was limited to CMV serostatus.

The cohort consisted of approximately 690 healthy bone marrow donors. Cohort members were all nominally healthy when sampled, although unrecorded immune exposures were likely present. The donor was CMV seronegative and belonged to the group of 352 seronegative cohort members. A peripheral blood sample was collected from each donor, and TCR beta sequencing was performed on peripheral blood mononuclear cells. Genomic DNA was extracted from the blood cell samples with the Qiagen DNeasy Blood Extraction Kit. Turning to this clone: Its antigen remains unidentified. No much larger clone is present one base from it, and per-base qualities are unavailable.

Library generation was performed with the immunoSEQ multiplex PCR assay. For the multiplex PCR, a mixture combining 60 forward primers for TCR Vbeta segments and 13 reverse primers for TCR Jbeta segments was used. Amplification of the CDR3 region of rearranged TCR beta genes was performed with a multiplex PCR assay on genomic DNA. The Illumina HiSeq System was used to sequence the amplified TCR beta libraries as 87-base-pair reads. Processing in the source paper ran as follows. A later analysis tallied 75 million to 95 million unique TCR beta chains across the 666 repertoires, and some 10 million of those chains were shared by two or more donors. A nearest-neighbor algorithm error-corrected the raw reads and collapsed the reads into unique sequences, merging closely related sequences to remove PCR and sequencing errors. Alignment of CDR3 sequences to IMGT reference sequences was used to assign V, D and J gene segments. Each retained sequence needed at least a six-nucleotide match to both a V gene segment and a J gene segment. A rearrangement counted as productive if the CDR3 had no stop codons and remained in frame with V and J, and every other rearrangement counted as non-productive. CDR3 was defined by IMGT convention, running from the second conserved V-encoded cysteine to the conserved J-encoded phenylalanine. The earlier analysis of a few hundred of the donors excluded any sequence lacking an unambiguous match to a single V gene segment. In an earlier analysis of 450 to 750 of the donors, a V segment was called functional when productive rearrangements were above 56.7%, and segregating when the standard deviation between donors exceeded 5%. To diagnose cytomegalovirus status from the catalog of TCR beta chain sequences, a statistical classification framework was built. In a later analysis, V and J genes were assigned by comparing TCR nucleotide sequences against IMGT/GENE-DB human TR gene sequences. A later analysis assigned CDR3 sequences and most-parsimonious VDJ recombination scenarios with the TCRdist pipeline. In a later analysis, each TCR beta chain was defined by its CDR3 amino acid sequence together with its V-gene family, and reads without a unique V-gene family were excluded. A later analysis removed several hundred highly shared, low-generation-probability nucleotide sequences to deal with suspected cross-contamination and a sequencing artifact. A later analysis calculated a clonal expansion index for each public chain from normalized within-repertoire ranks of inferred template counts. In a later analysis, generation probabilities were computed using a VDJ recombination model fitted to out-of-frame rearrangements, and the results were checked against IGoR. A later analysis scored TCR-TCR, TCR-HLA and TCR-CMV co-occurrence with hypergeometric tests, applying a repertoire-size bias correction to TCR pairs. To estimate false discovery rates, a later analysis permuted the HLA or CMV assignments 20 times. In a later analysis, co-occurring TCRs were grouped using DBSCAN, with TCRdist sequence similarity added in when clustering inside HLA-allele-positive subsets. For co-occurrence clustering, repertoires with fewer than 30,000 or more than 120,000 public chains were excluded, along with a handful of repertoires with anomalous nucleotide sharing. TCRdb mirrors the immuneACCESS table, restricted to in-frame sequences. Some clones are absent from its copies; in checked studies, under half trace to an unresolved V gene, and the reason for the others is unknown. D and trimming were read from the DNA, whereas the V and J calls and clone size are those reported in that table. The sample data list under 200,000 clones, and about four fifths of these were observed just once. In total, the top ten clones hold approximately 0.47% of the sample.

The receptor's source is a woman aged 45 to 65 in good health and CMV-seronegative. The sample taken for sequencing was PBMCs.

The CDR3 loop reads CASSMDRVEQYF. The sequenced DNA is TGTGCCAGCAGTATGGACAGGGTTGAGCAGTACTTC. The chain is made from TRBV6-5 and TRBJ2-5, with 8 central nucleotides matching TRBD1. V and J are trimmed by 5 bases and 11 bases, and the gene matches miss 7 bases of the junction. In the germline V gene, CDR1 corresponds to MNHEY and CDR2 to SVGAGI. Inclusive of the bounding cysteine and phenylalanine, the CDR3 is 12 residues long. Just CDR3 DNA is preserved here, 36 bases in frame from base 1.